This T cell receptor beta chain was captured by sequencing in a study of blood T cell repertoires in COVID-19. Across the whole study: COVID-19 samples, acute and convalescent, were from the United States, Italy and Spain. The analysed material was cDNA or gDNA that came from T cells, B-cell-depleted T cells, or PBMCs.

This clone was detected a few times. V shed 4 bases and J 5 bases; nucleotides not matched to a gene: 8. Germline V gene data show CDR1 as SGHRS and CDR2 as YFSETQ. The CDR3 runs to 14 residues. Seattle participants joined during active infection and were tracked over time. Under the authors' procedure: The assay estimated nucleated cells by amplifying reference gene primers. TCRdb's copy holds only in-frame clones and misses some; the assay was immunoSEQ multiplex PCR. V, J and clone size were drawn from that table, and D and trimming were deduced from the DNA. Here the sample spans more than 95,000 clones, around 83% being singletons.

The chain joins TRBV5-1 to TRBJ1-2; 7 nucleotides align to TRBD1. The sequencing sample was made of peripheral blood. The clonotype originates from a woman of 80 years or more with COVID-19, enrolled during active disease. This chain's CDR3 is CASSPTGTEYGYTF. The DNA for the CDR3 is TGCGCCAGCAGCCCAACCGGGACAGAATATGGCTACACCTTC.